This T cell receptor (beta chain) was recovered during a study of T cell repertoires in cytomegalovirus infection. Across the whole study: A matching HLA type, together with CMV infection, was signaled by public TCR beta signatures. Study-wide points: Pooled public TCR beta family frequency picked out CMV carriers with the relevant HLA. CMV-specific HLA-C-restricted TCR beta clonotypes dominated the ex vivo response.

At least ten counts were recorded for this clonotype. Its target is unknown. TCRdb called the reads again in MiXCR, with one record for every CDR3 protein. This table holds around 450,000 distinct CDR3 sequences, about 10% found once. The germline V gene encodes CDR1 SGHVS and CDR2 FQNEAQ. The CDR3 sequence is 16 residues long. V was clipped by 5 bases and J by 2 bases, with 18 bases between them. The J gene is TRBJ2-5, the V gene TRBV7-8, with a tentative D call TRBD2 (7 bases). The sample taken for sequencing was PBMCs. This TCR was sampled from a human donor in good health (CMV status not recorded). Some clones in this sample may be carry-over from other donors' samples. This CDR3 reads CASSPRTRGGQETQYF. The CDR3 DNA reads as TGTGCCAGCAGCCCCCGGACTAGGGGGGGGCAAGAGACCCAGTACTTC.